This T cell receptor (beta chain) was sequenced in a study of CD8 T cells in ankylosing spondylitis. The CDR3 spans 14 residues. Germline CDR1 reads DFQATT; CDR2 reads SNEGSKA (reference sequence). V lost 6 bases and J lost 4, with 18 bases in between. About this clonotype: What it binds is not known.

A quantitative 5'-RACE method, one with molecular barcodes, was used to make TCR beta libraries. Via MiXCR, TCRdb re-called the 5' RACE reads, giving one row per CDR3 protein. The table lists a few hundred thousand distinct CDR3 sequences, over 9.5% of them singletons. Study-wide findings and caveats: Earlier reports found some motif variants in synovial fluid and blood in reactive arthritis. It was reported that disease-linked clones were significantly enriched in matched ankylosing spondylitis synovial fluid. A TCR beta motif of seven or eight highly homologous variants appeared characteristic of ankylosing spondylitis blood.

The chain joins TRBV20-1 to TRBJ1-1; D is perhaps TRBD1 (6 bases). This clonotype was obtained from a male donor with ankylosing spondylitis. Sequences were obtained from blood, either unsorted or a sorted T cell fraction (not recorded which). The CDR3 loop reads CSAKTAWGLTEAFF. The CDR3 nucleotides read TGCAGTGCGAAGACCGCGTGGGGGCTCACTGAAGCTTTCTTT.